This TCR beta chain derives from a study of CD8 T cells in Susac syndrome. High-throughput TCR beta sequencing covered peripheral CD8+ and CD4+ T cells. Reverse transcription of 0.5 to 1 ug RNA was carried out with random hexamers. TCRdb re-called the immunoSEQ multiplex PCR reads with MiXCR, one entry per CDR3 protein. The table includes 170,000 or so distinct CDR3 sequences, around 96% detected once. Looked up from germline, CDR1 is SQVTM and CDR2 is ANQGSEA. Trimming took off 6 bases at V and 2 bases at J, with 11 bases between the two ends. This CDR3 region has 12 residues. This clonotype was seen only a few times.

The sequence derives from a human donor with Susac syndrome. This chain connects TRBV29-1 to TRBJ2-7; tentatively, D is TRBD1 (6 bases). Sequencing was performed on CD4+ T cells from PBMCs. CDR3: CSVLGQTYEQYF. The CDR3 region has the DNA TGCAGCGTCCTGGGACAAACCTACGAGCAGTACTTC.